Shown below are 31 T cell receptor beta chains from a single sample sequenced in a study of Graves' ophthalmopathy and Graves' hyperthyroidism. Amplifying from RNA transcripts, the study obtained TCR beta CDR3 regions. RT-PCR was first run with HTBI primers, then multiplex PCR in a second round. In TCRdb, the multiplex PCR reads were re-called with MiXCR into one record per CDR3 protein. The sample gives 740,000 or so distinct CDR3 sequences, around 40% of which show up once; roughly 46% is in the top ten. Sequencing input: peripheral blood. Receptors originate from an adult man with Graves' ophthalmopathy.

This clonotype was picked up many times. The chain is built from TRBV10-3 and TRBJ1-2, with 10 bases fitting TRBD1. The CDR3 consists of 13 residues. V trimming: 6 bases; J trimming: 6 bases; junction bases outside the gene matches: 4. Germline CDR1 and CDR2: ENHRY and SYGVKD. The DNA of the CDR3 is TGTGCCATCAGCACCGGGACAGGGGATGGCTACACCTTC. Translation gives CAISTGTGDGYTF.

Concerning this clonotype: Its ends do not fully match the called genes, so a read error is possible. CDR3 residues: CASSSGLPRFF. DNA of the CDR3: TGTGCCAGCAGCTCGGGACTGCCTCGGTTCTTC. The chain is built from TRBV10-3 and TRBJ2-5, with D perhaps matching TRBD2 (6 bases). The germline V gene has CDR1 ENHRY and CDR2 SYGVKD. The CDR3 is made up of 11 amino acids.

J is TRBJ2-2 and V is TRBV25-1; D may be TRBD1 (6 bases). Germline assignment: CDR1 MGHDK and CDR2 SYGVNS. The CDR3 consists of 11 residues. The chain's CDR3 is CATQGVGELFF. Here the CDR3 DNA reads TGTGCTACACAGGGAGTCGGGGAGCTGTTTTTT.

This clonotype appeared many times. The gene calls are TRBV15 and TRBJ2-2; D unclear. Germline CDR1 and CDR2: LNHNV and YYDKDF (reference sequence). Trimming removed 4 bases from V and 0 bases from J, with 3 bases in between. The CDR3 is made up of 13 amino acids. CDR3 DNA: TGTGCCACCAGCATTCCGAACACCGGGGAGCTGTTTTTT. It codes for CATSIPNTGELFF.

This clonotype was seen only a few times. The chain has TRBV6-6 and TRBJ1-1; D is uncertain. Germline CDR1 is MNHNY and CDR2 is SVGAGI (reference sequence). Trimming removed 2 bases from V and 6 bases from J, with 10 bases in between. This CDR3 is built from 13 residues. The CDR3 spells CASSYNQFSEAFF. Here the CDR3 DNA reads TGTGCCAGCAGTTACAACCAGTTCTCTGAAGCTTTCTTT.

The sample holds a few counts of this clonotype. For the CDR3, the DNA is TGTGCCAGCAGCTTAGGGGGACAGGGCGGTTCACCCCTCCACTTT. The encoded protein is CASSLGGQGGSPLHF. This chain uses TRBV7-9 with TRBJ1-6; TRBD1 matches at 9 bases. Germline V gene lookup returns CDR1 SEHNR and CDR2 FQNEAQ (reference sequence). CDR3 size: 15 residues. J gave up 9 bases and V 1 base, and 4 bases lay outside the gene matches.

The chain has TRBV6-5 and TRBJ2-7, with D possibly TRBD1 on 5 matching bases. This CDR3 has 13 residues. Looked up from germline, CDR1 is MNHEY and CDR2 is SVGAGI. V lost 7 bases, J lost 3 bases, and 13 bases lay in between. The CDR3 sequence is CASISRGNYEQYF. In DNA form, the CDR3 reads TGTGCCAGCATAAGTAGGGGTAACTACGAGCAGTACTTC.

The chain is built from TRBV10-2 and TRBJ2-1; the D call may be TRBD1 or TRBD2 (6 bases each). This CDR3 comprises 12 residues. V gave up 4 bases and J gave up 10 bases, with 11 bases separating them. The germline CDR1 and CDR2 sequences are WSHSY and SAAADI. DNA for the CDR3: TGCGCCAGCAGTGTACAGGGAGGCGAGCAGTTCTTC. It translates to CASSVQGGEQFF.

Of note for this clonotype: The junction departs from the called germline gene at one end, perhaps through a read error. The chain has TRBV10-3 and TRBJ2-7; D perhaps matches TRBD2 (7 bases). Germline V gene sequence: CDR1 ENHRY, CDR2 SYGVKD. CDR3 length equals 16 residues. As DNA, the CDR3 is TGTGCCAGCAGTTGGGGAGGGACACCCAGCTCCTACGAGCAGTACTTC. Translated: CASSWGGTPSSYEQYF.

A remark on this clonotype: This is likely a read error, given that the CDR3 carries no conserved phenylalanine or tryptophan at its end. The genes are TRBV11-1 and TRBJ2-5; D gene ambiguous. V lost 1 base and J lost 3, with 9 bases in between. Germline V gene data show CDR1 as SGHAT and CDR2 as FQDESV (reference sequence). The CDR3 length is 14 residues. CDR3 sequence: CASSLGGGEETQYS. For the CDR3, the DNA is TGTGCCAGCAGCTTAGGAGGTGGCGAAGAGACCCAGTACTCC.

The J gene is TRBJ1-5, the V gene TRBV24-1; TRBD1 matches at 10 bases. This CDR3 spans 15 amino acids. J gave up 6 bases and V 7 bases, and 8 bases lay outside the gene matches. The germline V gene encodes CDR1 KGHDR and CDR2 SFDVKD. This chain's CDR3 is CATSRPDRGSQPQHF. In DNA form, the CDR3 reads TGTGCCACCAGCAGACCGGACAGGGGGAGTCAGCCCCAGCATTTT.

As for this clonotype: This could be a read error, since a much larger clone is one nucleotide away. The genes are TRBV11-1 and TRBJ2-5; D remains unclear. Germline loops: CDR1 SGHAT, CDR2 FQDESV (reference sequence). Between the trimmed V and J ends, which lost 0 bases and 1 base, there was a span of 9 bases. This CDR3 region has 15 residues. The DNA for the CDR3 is TGTGCCAGCAGCTTAGCCCCTACCTTCCAAGAGACCCAGTACTTC. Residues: CASSLAPTFQETQYF.

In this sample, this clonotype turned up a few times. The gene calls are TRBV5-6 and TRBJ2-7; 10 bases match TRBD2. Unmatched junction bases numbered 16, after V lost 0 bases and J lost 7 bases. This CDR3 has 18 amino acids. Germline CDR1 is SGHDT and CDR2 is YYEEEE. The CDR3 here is CASSLERVGGTSESEQYF. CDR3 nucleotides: TGTGCCAGCAGCTTGGAGCGTGTAGGCGGGACTAGCGAGTCGGAGCAGTACTTC.

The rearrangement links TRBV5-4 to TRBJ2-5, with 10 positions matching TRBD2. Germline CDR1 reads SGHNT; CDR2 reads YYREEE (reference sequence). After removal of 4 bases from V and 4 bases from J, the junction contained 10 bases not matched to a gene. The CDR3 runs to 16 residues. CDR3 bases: TGTGCCAGCAGCCTTGGGACTAGCGTTGATGGAGAGACCCAGTACTTC. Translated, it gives CASSLGTSVDGETQYF.

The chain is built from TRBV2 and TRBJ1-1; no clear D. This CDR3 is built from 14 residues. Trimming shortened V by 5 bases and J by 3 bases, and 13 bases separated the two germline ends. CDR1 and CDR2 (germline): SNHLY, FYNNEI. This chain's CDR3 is CASSTSLTDTEAFF. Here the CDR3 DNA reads TGTGCCAGCAGTACTTCATTGACGGACACTGAAGCTTTCTTT.

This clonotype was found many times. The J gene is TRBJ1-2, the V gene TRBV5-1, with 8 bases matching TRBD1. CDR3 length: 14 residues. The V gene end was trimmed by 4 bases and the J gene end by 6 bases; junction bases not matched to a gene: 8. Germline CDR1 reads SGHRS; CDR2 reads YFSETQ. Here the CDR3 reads CASSPRTGHDGYTF. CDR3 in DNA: TGCGCCAGCAGCCCCCGGACAGGGCACGATGGCTACACCTTC.

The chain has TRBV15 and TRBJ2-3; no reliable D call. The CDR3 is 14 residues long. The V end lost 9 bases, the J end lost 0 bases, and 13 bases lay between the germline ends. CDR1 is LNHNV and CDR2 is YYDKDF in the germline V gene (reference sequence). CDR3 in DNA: TGTGCCACGTCCCTAGAGGCTAGCACAGATACGCAGTATTTT. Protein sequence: CATSLEASTDTQYF.

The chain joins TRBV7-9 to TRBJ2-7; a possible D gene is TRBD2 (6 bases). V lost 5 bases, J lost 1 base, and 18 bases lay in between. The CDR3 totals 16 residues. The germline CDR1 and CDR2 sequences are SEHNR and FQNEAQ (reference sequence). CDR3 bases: TGTGCCAGCAGCCAAGATCGGGAGCAGCCATCCTACGAGCAGTACTTC. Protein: CASSQDREQPSYEQYF. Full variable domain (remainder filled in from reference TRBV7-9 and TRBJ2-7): DTGVSQNPRHKITKRGQNVTFRCDPISEHNRLYWYRQTLGQGPEFLTYFQNEAQLEKSRLLSDRFSAERPKGSFSTLEIQRTEQGDSAMYLCASSQDREQPSYEQYFGPGTRLTVT.

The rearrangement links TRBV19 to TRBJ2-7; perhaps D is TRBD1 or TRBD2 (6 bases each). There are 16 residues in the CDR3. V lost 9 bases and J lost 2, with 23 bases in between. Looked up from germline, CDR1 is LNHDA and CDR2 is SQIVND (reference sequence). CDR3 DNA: TGTGCCAGCAGCACCGCCTGGGGGGCGAAAACCTACGAGCAGTACTTC. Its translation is CASSTAWGAKTYEQYF.

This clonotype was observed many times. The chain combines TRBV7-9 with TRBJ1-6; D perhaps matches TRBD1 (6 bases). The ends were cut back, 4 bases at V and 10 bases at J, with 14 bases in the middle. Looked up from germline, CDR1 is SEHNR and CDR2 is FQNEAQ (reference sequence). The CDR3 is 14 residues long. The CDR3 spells CASSYRENGSPLHF. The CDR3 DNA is TGTGCCAGCAGCTACAGGGAAAATGGCTCACCCCTCCACTTT.

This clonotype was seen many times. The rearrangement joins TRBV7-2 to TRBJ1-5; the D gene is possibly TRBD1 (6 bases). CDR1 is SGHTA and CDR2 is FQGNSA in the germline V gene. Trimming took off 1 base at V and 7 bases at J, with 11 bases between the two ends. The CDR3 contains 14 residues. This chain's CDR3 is CASSLVQGKQPQHF. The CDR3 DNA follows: TGTGCCAGCAGCTTAGTTCAGGGGAAACAGCCCCAGCATTTT.

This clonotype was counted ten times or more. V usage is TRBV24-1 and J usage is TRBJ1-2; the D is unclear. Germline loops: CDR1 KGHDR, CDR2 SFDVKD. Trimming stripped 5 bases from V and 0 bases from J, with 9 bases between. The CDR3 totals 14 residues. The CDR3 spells CATSGAVANYGYTF. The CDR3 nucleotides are TGTGCCACCAGTGGCGCGGTTGCTAACTATGGCTACACCTTC.

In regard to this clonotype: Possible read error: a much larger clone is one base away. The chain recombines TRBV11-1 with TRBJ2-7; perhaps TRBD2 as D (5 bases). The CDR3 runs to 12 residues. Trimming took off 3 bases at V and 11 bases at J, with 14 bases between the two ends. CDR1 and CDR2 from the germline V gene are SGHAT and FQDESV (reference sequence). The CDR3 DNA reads TGTGCCAGCAGCTTGACTAACCCTGAGAAGTACTTC. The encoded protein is CASSLTNPEKYF.

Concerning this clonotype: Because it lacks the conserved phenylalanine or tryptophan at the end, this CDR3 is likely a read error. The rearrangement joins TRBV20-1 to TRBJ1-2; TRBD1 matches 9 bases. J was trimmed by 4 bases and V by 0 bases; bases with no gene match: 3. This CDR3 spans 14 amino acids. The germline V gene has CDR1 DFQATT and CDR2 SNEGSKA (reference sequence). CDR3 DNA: TGCAGTGCTAGAGAAGGGACAGGGCCCTATGGCTACACCCTC. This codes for CSAREGTGPYGYTL.

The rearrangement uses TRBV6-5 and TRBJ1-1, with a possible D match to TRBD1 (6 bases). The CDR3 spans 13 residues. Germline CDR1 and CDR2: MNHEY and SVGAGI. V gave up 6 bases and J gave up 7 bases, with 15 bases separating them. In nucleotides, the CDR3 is TGTGCCAGCAGAAGTCGACAGGAGCTTGAAGCTTTCTTT. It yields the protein CASRSRQELEAFF.

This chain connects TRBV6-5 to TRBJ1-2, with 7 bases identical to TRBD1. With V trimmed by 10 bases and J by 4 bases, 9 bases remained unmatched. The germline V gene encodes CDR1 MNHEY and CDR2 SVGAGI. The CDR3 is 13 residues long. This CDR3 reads CATGRQGFYGYTF. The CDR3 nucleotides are TGTGCCACCGGACGACAGGGCTTCTATGGCTACACCTTC.

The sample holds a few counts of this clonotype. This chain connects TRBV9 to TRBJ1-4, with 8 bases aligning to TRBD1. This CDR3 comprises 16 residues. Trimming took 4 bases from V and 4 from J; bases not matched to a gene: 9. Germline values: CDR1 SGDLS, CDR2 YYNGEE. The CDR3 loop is CASSMGQARGNEKLFF. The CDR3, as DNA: TGTGCCAGCAGCATGGGACAGGCCCGGGGTAATGAAAAACTGTTTTTT.

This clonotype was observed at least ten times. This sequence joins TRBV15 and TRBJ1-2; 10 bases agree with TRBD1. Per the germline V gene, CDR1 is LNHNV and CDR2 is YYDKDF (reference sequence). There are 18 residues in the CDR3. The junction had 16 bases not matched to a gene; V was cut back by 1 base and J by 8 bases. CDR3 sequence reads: CATSRGSIERQGARGYTF. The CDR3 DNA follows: TGTGCCACCAGCAGAGGATCGATCGAGAGACAGGGGGCGCGGGGCTACACCTTC.

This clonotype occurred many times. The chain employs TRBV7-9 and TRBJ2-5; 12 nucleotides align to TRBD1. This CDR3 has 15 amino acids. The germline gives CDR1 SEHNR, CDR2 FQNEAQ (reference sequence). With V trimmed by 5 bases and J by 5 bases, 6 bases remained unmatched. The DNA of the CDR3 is TGTGCCAGCAGCCCGAGGGGGACAGGGGGCGAGACCCAGTACTTC. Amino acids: CASSPRGTGGETQYF.

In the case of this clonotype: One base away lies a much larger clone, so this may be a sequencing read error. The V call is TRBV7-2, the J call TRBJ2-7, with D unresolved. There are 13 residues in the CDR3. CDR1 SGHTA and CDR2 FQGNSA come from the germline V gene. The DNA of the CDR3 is TGTGCCAGCAGCTTCTCCTATTACTACGGGCAGTACTTC. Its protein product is CASSFSYYYGQYF.

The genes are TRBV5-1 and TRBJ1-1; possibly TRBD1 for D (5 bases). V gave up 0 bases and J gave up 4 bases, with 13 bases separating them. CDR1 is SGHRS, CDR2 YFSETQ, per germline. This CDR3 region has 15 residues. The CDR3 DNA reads TGCGCCAGCAGCTTGGGGGGGGTGAGGACCACTGAAGCTTTCTTT. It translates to CASSLGGVRTTEAFF.